These T cell receptor beta chains were read from a single sample in a study of T cell repertoires in cytomegalovirus infection. TCRdb independently ran MiXCR on the reads; one entry per CDR3 protein. The sample comprises more than 400,000 distinct CDR3 sequences, 26% of which are singletons, and approximately 13% rests with the top ten. Sequences were obtained from PBMCs. These receptor sequences come from a human donor in good health (CMV status not recorded). Some clones in this sample may be carry-over from other donors' samples. The CDR3 runs from the conserved cysteine through the conserved F or W. A D gene is named only where the DNA matches it firmly. Size is omitted from some rows. Given values are once, few, many or a class for expanded clones.

J: TRBJ2-1
D: .
size: many
V: TRBV28
CDR3: CASSFPGKYEQFF
DNA: TGTGCCAGCAGTTTCCCCGGAAAGTATGAGCAGTTCTTC

J: TRBJ2-1
D: .
size: few
V: TRBV7-2
CDR3: CASSLVRDLRNYNEQFF
DNA: TGTGCCAGCAGCTTAGTCCGGGACCTACGTAACTACAATGAGCAGTTCTTC

J: TRBJ2-1
D: TRBD2
size: many
V: TRBV7-2
CDR3: CASSPSGRAGNEQFF
DNA: TGTGCCAGCAGCCCTAGCGGGAGGGCCGGCAATGAGCAGTTCTTC

J: TRBJ1-6
D: .
size: .
V: TRBV6-7
CDR3: CATTTGQPRDRGPSPLHF
DNA: TGTGCCACCACGACTGGACAACCCCGGGACCGGGGACCGTCACCCCTCCACTTT

J: TRBJ2-3
D: TRBD2
size: .
V: TRBV11-2
CDR3: CASSLGLAGPTDTRYF
DNA: TGTGCCAGCAGCCTCGGACTAGCGGGGCCCACAGATACGCGGTATTTT

J: TRBJ1-1
D: .
size: few
V: TRBV2
CDR3: CAGGTRGDTEAFF
DNA: TGTGCCGGAGGTACCAGGGGAGACACTGAAGCTTTCTTT

J: TRBJ1-4
D: .
size: .
V: TRBV7-6
CDR3: CASSFLLEEKLFF
DNA: TGTGCCAGCAGCTTCCTATTGGAGGAAAAACTGTTTTTT

J: TRBJ2-7
D: TRBD1
size: .
V: TRBV28
CDR3: CASSTLTGTNEQYF
DNA: TGTGCCAGCAGTACCCTGACAGGGACGAACGAGCAGTACTTC

J: TRBJ1-5
D: .
size: .
V: TRBV19
CDR3: CASSLGGYQPQLF
DNA: TGTGCCAGTAGCCTGGGGGGGTACCAGCCCCAGCTTTTT

J: TRBJ1-2
D: .
size: many
V: TRBV7-2
CDR3: CASSLGGLAAYGYTF
DNA: TGTGCCAGCAGCTTGGGGGGGTTGGCGGCGTATGGCTACACCTTC

J: TRBJ2-1
D: TRBD2
size: .
V: TRBV14
CDR3: CASSRTSGRIPSSYNEQFF
DNA: TGTGCCAGCAGCCGGACTAGCGGGAGGATCCCAAGCTCCTACAATGAGCAGTTCTTC

J: TRBJ1-1
D: .
size: .
V: TRBV24-1
CDR3: CATSEYSSGRAFF
DNA: TGTGCCACCAGTGAGTATTCGTCAGGGAGAGCTTTCTTT

J: TRBJ1-4
D: .
size: few
V: TRBV2
CDR3: CAISREGEKLFF
DNA: TGTGCCATTTCGAGGGAGGGAGAAAAACTGTTTTTT

J: TRBJ1-1
D: .
size: .
V: TRBV12-5
CDR3: CASANRERDTEAFF
DNA: TGTGCTAGTGCCAACAGGGAAAGGGACACTGAAGCTTTCTTT

J: TRBJ2-1
D: .
size: few
V: TRBV29-1
CDR3: CSPRSEVGDYNEQFF
DNA: TGCAGCCCCCGGAGTGAGGTCGGCGACTACAATGAGCAGTTCTTC

J: TRBJ2-7
D: .
size: .
V: TRBV6-1
CDR3: CASCQGGEQYF
DNA: TGTGCCAGCTGCCAGGGCGGGGAGCAGTACTTC

J: TRBJ2-7
D: .
size: many
V: TRBV7-9
CDR3: CASSLDASYEQYF
DNA: TGTGCCAGCAGCTTAGACGCTTCCTACGAGCAGTACTTC

J: TRBJ2-7
D: .
size: many
V: TRBV7-2
CDR3: CASSLVGPAYEQYF
DNA: TGTGCCAGCAGCTTAGTGGGACCAGCCTACGAGCAGTACTTC

J: TRBJ2-2
D: .
size: many
V: TRBV7-2
CDR3: CASSLNMNTGELFF
DNA: TGTGCCAGCAGCTTAAACATGAACACCGGGGAGCTGTTTTTT

J: TRBJ2-5
D: .
size: .
V: TRBV4-1
CDR3: CASSPPGYQETQYF
DNA: TGCGCCAGCAGCCCCCCAGGGTATCAAGAGACCCAGTACTTC

J: TRBJ1-2
D: .
size: few
V: TRBV7-3
CDR3: CASSFPGALSQDGYTF
DNA: TGTGCCAGCAGCTTCCCTGGAGCGTTGTCTCAGGATGGCTACACCTTC

J: TRBJ2-2
D: TRBD1
size: many
V: TRBV7-2
CDR3: CASRARTGGPNTGELFF
DNA: TGTGCCAGCAGGGCCCGGACAGGGGGTCCGAACACCGGGGAGCTGTTTTTT

J: TRBJ2-7
D: TRBD2
size: many
V: TRBV7-8
CDR3: CASSVPSAGGYEQYF
DNA: TGTGCCAGCAGCGTACCATCAGCGGGGGGATACGAGCAGTACTTC

J: TRBJ2-5
D: .
size: .
V: TRBV29-1
CDR3: CSVSQVTQYF
DNA: TGCAGCGTGTCACAGGTGACCCAGTACTTC

J: TRBJ2-6
D: TRBD1
size: few
V: TRBV25-1
CDR3: CASSGGQGVTGANVLTF
DNA: TGTGCCAGCAGTGGGGGACAGGGAGTAACTGGGGCCAACGTCCTGACTTTC

J: TRBJ2-2
D: TRBD1
size: .
V: TRBV5-1
CDR3: CASRGRSGGASGELFF
DNA: TGCGCCAGCAGGGGGAGATCAGGGGGCGCCTCCGGGGAGCTGTTTTTT

J: TRBJ2-1
D: .
size: few
V: TRBV27
CDR3: CASSLRPVVGEQFF
DNA: TGTGCCAGCAGTCTCCGACCCGTGGTGGGTGAGCAGTTCTTC